The 10 T cell receptor beta chains below were found in one sample sequenced in a study of T-cell memory formation after mild COVID-19. TCRdb ran MiXCR on the 5' RACE reads and lists one entry per CDR3 protein. The data hold tens of thousands of distinct CDR3 sequences, with approximately 9% observed a single time. The sequencing input was PBMCs or a T cell subset sorted from them (not recorded which). These TCRs come from an adult woman who had mild COVID-19 (a few samples of this study predate the infection). Cell type and time point are not known.

Only a few counts were recorded for this clonotype. The rearrangement uses TRBV20-1 and TRBJ2-1; the match to TRBD2 covers 12 bases. Germline CDR1 DFQATT, CDR2 SNEGSKA (reference sequence). Germline trimming cut 2 bases from V and 7 bases from J; bases unmatched to any gene: 9. The CDR3 runs 16 residues. The CDR3 loop reads CSARLAGGPKENEQFF. For the CDR3, the DNA is TGCAGTGCTAGACTAGCGGGAGGGCCGAAGGAGAATGAGCAGTTCTTC.

This clonotype was found many times. The chain joins TRBV6-6 to TRBJ1-2; 8 nucleotides match TRBD1. The germline CDR1 and CDR2 sequences are MNHNY and SVGAGI (reference sequence). The CDR3 loop spans 14 amino acids. With V trimmed by 5 bases and J by 8 bases, 10 bases remained unmatched. CDR3 sequence (DNA): TGTGCCAGCAGTCTGCGGACAGGGATGGGCGGCTACACCTTC. This sequence encodes CASSLRTGMGGYTF.

The V gene is TRBV5-5, the J gene TRBJ2-2; tentatively, D is TRBD1 or TRBD2 (5 bases each). This CDR3 is built from 15 residues. The ends were cut back, 4 bases at V and 0 bases at J, with 10 bases in the middle. Germline lookup yields CDR1 SGHKS and CDR2 YYEKEE (reference sequence). CDR3 coding DNA: TGTGCCAGCAGCGGGACCGGGACGAACACCGGGGAGCTGTTTTTT. Protein product: CASSGTGTNTGELFF.

In this sample, this clonotype turned up many times. V usage is TRBV12-3 or TRBV12-4 and J usage is TRBJ2-2; D remains ambiguous. Trimming cost V 3 bases and J 3 bases, with 2 bases left between them. The length of the CDR3 is 12 residues. The CDR3 DNA follows: TGTGCCAGCAGTTTCGACACCGGGGAGCTGTTTTTT. This codes for CASSFDTGELFF.

This clonotype was picked up a small number of times. The rearrangement joins TRBV3-1 to TRBJ2-5, with 9 bases identical to TRBD1. Germline loops: CDR1 LGHDT, CDR2 YNNKEL (reference sequence). The ends lost 5 bases at V and 5 bases at J; junction bases unmatched: 9. The CDR3 loop spans 15 amino acids. CDR3 sequence (DNA): TGTGCCAGCAGCAAACAGGGGGCGCGAGGTGAGACCCAGTACTTC. Protein product: CASSKQGARGETQYF.

This chain connects TRBV30 to TRBJ1-2; the match to TRBD1 covers 8 bases. This CDR3 has 12 amino acids. Looked up from germline, CDR1 is GTSNPN and CDR2 is SVGIG (reference sequence). V lost 2 bases to trimming and J lost 11 bases; unmatched junction nucleotides: 7. The DNA of the CDR3 is TGTGCCTGGAGTCGCGGACAGGGAAGATACACCTTC. Translation gives CAWSRGQGRYTF.

Ten or more counts support this clonotype. CDR3 DNA: TGCAGCGTTGAAGACAGTTGGGGTGGGGGAACAGCTTTCTTT. Its translation is CSVEDSWGGGTAFF. The chain has TRBV29-1 and TRBJ1-1, with TRBD1 as a possible D gene (5 bases). The CDR3 spans 14 residues. V was shortened by 0 bases and J by 10 bases, with 18 bases between the two germline ends. CDR1 and CDR2 from the germline V gene are SQVTM and ANQGSEA. The full variable domain, its missing parts supplied by reference TRBV29-1 and TRBJ1-1, is SAVISQKPSRDICQRGTSLTIQCQVDSQVTMMFWYRQQPGQSLTLIATANQGSEATYESGFVIDKFPISRPNLTFSTLTVSNMSPEDSSIYLCSVEDSWGGGTAFFGQGTRLTVV.

This clonotype was seen repeatedly, ten times or more. This chain connects TRBV5-1 to TRBJ2-7, with a possible D match to TRBD2 (6 bases). The CDR3 spans 15 residues. Germline V gives CDR1 SGHRS, CDR2 YFSETQ. The V gene lost 1 base and the J gene lost 4 bases, with 15 bases spanning the gap. CDR3 nucleotides: TGCGCCAGCAGCTTGAGTCGGGGCGGGGTGTACGAGCAGTACTTC. Protein: CASSLSRGGVYEQYF. Together with reference TRBV5-1 and TRBJ2-7, the CDR3 gives the full variable domain: KAGVTQTPRYLIKTRGQQVTLSCSPISGHRSVSWYQQTPGQGLQFLFEYFSETQRNKGNFPGRFSGRQFSNSRSEMNVSTLELGDSALYLCASSLSRGGVYEQYFGPGTRLTVT.

The chain employs TRBV20-1 and TRBJ2-7; no reliable D call. Trimming pared 6 bases from V and 0 bases from J, leaving 12 bases between. The CDR3 totals 13 residues. Germline loops: CDR1 DFQATT, CDR2 SNEGSKA (reference sequence). Here the CDR3 DNA reads TGCAGTGCCTACGGAACCCTCTCCTACGAGCAGTACTTC. This encodes CSAYGTLSYEQYF.

The gene calls are TRBV7-8 and TRBJ1-5, with TRBD1 matching 8 bases. J lost 3 bases, V lost 1 base, and 5 bases had no gene match. This CDR3 region has 16 residues. Looked up from germline, CDR1 is SGHVS and CDR2 is FQNEAQ. The CDR3 protein is CASSLGPGGLNQPQHF. The CDR3 DNA reads TGTGCCAGCAGCTTAGGGCCAGGGGGCCTCAATCAGCCCCAGCATTTT.